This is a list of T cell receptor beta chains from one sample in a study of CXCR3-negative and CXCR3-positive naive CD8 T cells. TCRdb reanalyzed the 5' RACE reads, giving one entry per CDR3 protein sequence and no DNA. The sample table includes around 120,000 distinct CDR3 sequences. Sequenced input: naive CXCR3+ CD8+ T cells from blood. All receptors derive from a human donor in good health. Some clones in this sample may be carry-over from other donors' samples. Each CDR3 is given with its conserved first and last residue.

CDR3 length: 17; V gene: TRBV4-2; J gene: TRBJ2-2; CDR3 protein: CASSQTQGGRNTGELFF
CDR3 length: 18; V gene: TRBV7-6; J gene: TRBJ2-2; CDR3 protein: CASSPGVAGGLNTGELFF
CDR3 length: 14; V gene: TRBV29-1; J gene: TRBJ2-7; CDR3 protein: CSVEARDSPYEQYF
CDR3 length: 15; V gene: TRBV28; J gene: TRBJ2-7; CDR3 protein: CASSLFRGAPLEQYF
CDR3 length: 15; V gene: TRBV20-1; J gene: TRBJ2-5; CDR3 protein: CSARGTGLYQETQYF
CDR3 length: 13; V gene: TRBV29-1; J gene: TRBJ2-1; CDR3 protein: CSVVSGGFGEQFF
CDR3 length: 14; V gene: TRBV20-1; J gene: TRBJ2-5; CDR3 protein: CSARDGLAVKTQYF
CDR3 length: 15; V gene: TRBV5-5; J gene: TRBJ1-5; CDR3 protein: CASSLSQIYDQPQHF
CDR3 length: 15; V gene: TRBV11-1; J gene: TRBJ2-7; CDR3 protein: CASSFLAGEPYEQYF
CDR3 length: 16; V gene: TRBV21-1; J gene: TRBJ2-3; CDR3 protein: CASSKRGARGTDTQYF
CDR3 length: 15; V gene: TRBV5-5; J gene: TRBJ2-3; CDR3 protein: CASSLWGGSTDTQYF
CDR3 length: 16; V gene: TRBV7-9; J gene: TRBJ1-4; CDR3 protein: CASSLEEGQENEKLFF
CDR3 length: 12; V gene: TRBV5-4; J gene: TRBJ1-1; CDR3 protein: CASSIINTEAFF
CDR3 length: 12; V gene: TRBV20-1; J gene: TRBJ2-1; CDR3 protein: CSFSAGGGEQFF
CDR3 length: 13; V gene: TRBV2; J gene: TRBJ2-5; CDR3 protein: CAAWWGFQETQYF
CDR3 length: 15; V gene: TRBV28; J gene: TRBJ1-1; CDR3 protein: CASSLLQGLNTEAFF
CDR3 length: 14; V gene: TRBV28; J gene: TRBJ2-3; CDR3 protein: CASSLGLAAHTQYF
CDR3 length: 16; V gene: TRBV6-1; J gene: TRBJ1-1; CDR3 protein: CASSTSPGWANTEAFF
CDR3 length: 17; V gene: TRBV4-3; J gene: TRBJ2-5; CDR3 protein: CASSQDTAGGGQETQYF
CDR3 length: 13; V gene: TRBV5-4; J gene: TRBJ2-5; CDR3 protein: CASSLGLAETQYF
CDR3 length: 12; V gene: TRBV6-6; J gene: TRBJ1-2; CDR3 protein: CASSQEGQGYTF
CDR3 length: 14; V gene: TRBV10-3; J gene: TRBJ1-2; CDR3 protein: CATAGEADQYGYTF
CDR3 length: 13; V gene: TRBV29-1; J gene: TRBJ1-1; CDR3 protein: CSVVAGLNTEAFF
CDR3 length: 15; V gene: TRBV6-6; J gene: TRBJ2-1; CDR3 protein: CASRGGTYTYNEQFF